The clone carrying this T cell receptor beta chain showed up many times. Its antigen is unknown. The data originate from a study of CD8 T cells in ankylosing spondylitis. TCRdb called the 5' RACE reads again in MiXCR, with one record for every CDR3 protein. The data hold 250,000 to 300,000 distinct CDR3 sequences, with 20% observed a single time. V shed 11 bases and J shed 3 bases, with 20 bases lying between them. The CDR3 sequence is 15 residues long. Germline assignment: CDR1 LNHNV and CDR2 YYDKDF (reference sequence). Study observations and caveats: Matched ankylosing spondylitis synovial fluid reportedly showed significant enrichment of disease-linked clones. Disease-linked clones had a CD8+ phenotype and relatively low frequency in peripheral blood. A TCR beta motif of about eight highly homologous variants appeared characteristic of ankylosing spondylitis blood.

This sequence was found in a male donor with ankylosing spondylitis or in good health (not recorded which). The gene calls are TRBV15 and TRBJ2-1, with no clear D. Sequencing used blood, either unsorted or a sorted T cell fraction (not recorded which). CDR3 sequence reads: CAASLPAMGYNEQFF. DNA for the CDR3: TGTGCCGCATCCTTACCAGCGATGGGCTACAATGAGCAGTTCTTC.